The 9 T cell receptor beta chains below all came from one sample that was sequenced in a study of T-cell reconstitution after alpha-beta-depleted transplantation in children. During its preparation, the TCRbeta library received unique molecular identifiers. A single record per CDR3 protein comes from TCRdb applying MiXCR to the PCR reads. Counted here are around 140,000 distinct CDR3 sequences, about 9% occurring once; the ten biggest clones make up 15% to 20%. The sample was PBMCs, mostly from graft donor cells, taken 180 days after TCRalphabeta/CD19-depleted stem cell transplant. These receptors were obtained from a female patient aged 2 to 10 who had a stem cell transplant for congenital amegakaryocytic thrombocytopenia, so the T cells may come from the graft donor.

There are many counts of this clonotype. The rearrangement joins TRBV29-1 to TRBJ2-1; 8 nucleotides match TRBD1. Losses at the gene ends were 5 bases for V and 4 bases for J; bases not matched to a gene: 4. CDR1 and CDR2 (germline): SQVTM, ANQGSEA. This CDR3 is built from 13 residues. CDR3: CSVPRDRYNEQFF. The CDR3 DNA sequence: TGCAGCGTTCCCCGGGACAGGTACAATGAGCAGTTCTTC.

This clonotype showed up many times. The V call is TRBV9, the J call TRBJ2-7, with unresolved D. The CDR3 is 13 amino acids. V lost 3 bases to trimming and J lost 3 bases, with 10 bases between them. Germline V gene lookup returns CDR1 SGDLS and CDR2 YYNGEE. For the CDR3, the DNA is TGTGCCAGCAGCGCCGACACCAACTACGAGCAGTACTTC. Protein sequence: CASSADTNYEQYF.

This clonotype was found many times. V usage is TRBV4-3 and J usage is TRBJ2-5; D is undetermined. Trimming took off 0 bases at V and 2 bases at J, with 10 bases between the two ends. Per the germline V gene, CDR1 is LGHNA and CDR2 is YSLEER. The CDR3 extends over 15 amino acids. CDR3 residues: CASSQDRREQETQYF. The CDR3 bases are TGCGCCAGCAGCCAAGACAGACGCGAACAAGAGACCCAGTACTTC.

Ten or more counts support this clonotype. The rearrangement uses TRBV7-6 and TRBJ2-1; D tentatively fits TRBD1 or TRBD2 (5 bases each). Looked up from germline, CDR1 is SGHVS and CDR2 is FNYEAQ. V gave up 5 bases and J gave up 7 bases, with 18 bases separating them. The CDR3 spans 15 residues. The CDR3 protein is CASSQPGRSVNEQFF. The CDR3 DNA is TGTGCCAGCAGCCAACCGGGACGGAGCGTGAATGAGCAGTTCTTC.

In this sample, this clonotype turned up a few times. The chain couples TRBV6-5 to TRBJ1-5; tentatively, D is TRBD1 (5 bases). The CDR3 extends over 14 amino acids. Germline assignment: CDR1 MNHEY and CDR2 SVGAGI. V was shortened by 5 bases and J by 10 bases, with 18 bases between the two germline ends. This CDR3 reads CASSLGRGGGPQHF. The CDR3 DNA sequence: TGTGCCAGCAGTCTGGGACGGGGCGGGGGACCCCAGCATTTT.

This clonotype was detected ten times or more. The genes are TRBV28 and TRBJ2-7; 7 bases fit TRBD2. CDR3 length: 12 residues. Per germline, CDR1 MDHEN and CDR2 SYDVKM. The V gene end was trimmed by 3 bases and the J gene end by 6 bases; junction bases not matched to a gene: 2. The CDR3 loop reads CASSLGGFEQYF. The CDR3 coding sequence is TGTGCCAGCAGTTTGGGAGGGTTCGAGCAGTACTTC.

This clonotype was seen more than once but under ten times. In nucleotides, the CDR3 is TGTGCCAGCAGCCCGATAGGGGGCGCGAACAATGAGCAGTTCTTC. Translated: CASSPIGGANNEQFF. The chain links TRBV11-2 to TRBJ2-1; TRBD1 aligns across 7 bases. V lost 5 bases and J lost 5; bases outside the gene matches: 9. Germline V gene lookup returns CDR1 SGHAT and CDR2 FQNNGV. CDR3 size: 15 residues.

This clonotype was counted a few times. The chain recombines TRBV7-8 with TRBJ2-7; no definite D call. CDR3 length equals 11 residues. The V end was cut by 3 bases, the J end by 6 bases, with 6 bases between. Germline assignment: CDR1 SGHVS and CDR2 FQNEAQ. CDR3 coding DNA: TGTGCCAGCAGCTTCCGGCTCGAGCAGTACTTC. Protein: CASSFRLEQYF.

Many counts were recorded for this clonotype. The V gene is TRBV29-1, the J gene TRBJ1-1; TRBD1 agrees at 9 bases. V was clipped by 2 bases and J by 5 bases; unmatched bases: 6. Germline CDR1 and CDR2: SQVTM and ANQGSEA. CDR3 length equals 14 residues. Here the CDR3 reads CSVELTGGGTEAFF. The CDR3 DNA follows: TGCAGCGTTGAATTGACAGGGGGAGGGACTGAAGCTTTCTTT.